This is a list of T cell receptor beta chains from one sample in a study of cytomegalovirus exposure and HLA in healthy donors. Here immunoSEQ multiplex PCR was the method, and the copy in TCRdb shows in-frame clones only, minus some. The table has more than 120,000 clones, around 82% seen once; the top ten hold around 6.6%. The sample taken for sequencing was PBMCs. The origin of the receptors is a middle-aged woman in good health and CMV-seropositive. Both conserved end residues are part of each CDR3. A D gene is named only where the DNA matches it firmly. Part of the rows lack a size; the others show once, few, many or a class for expanded clones.

>NA|TRBJ2-1|TRBV2|TRBD2|14
TGTGCCAGCAGCACTAGCGGGAGCTTGAATGAGCAGTTCTTC
CASSTSGSLNEQFF
>NA|TRBJ2-7|TRBV11-2|TRBD2|15
TGTGCCAGCAGCCCTGTGGGGGACGGGGGGTACGAGCAGTACTTC
CASSPVGDGGYEQYF
>NA|TRBJ2-3|TRBV11-2|TRBD2|16
TGTGCCAGCAGCTTAGTCCGTGGACTAGGTGCAGATACGCAGTATTTT
CASSLVRGLGADTQYF
>NA|TRBJ2-7|TRBV7-5|NA|15
TGTGCCAGAAGCTTAGGTCGTCTAGTAACCTACGAGCAGTACTTC
CARSLGRLVTYEQYF
>NA|TRBJ2-7|TRBV11-2|TRBD1|15
TGTGCCAGCAGCTTAGGGACAGGGGTTGTGGTCGAGCAGTACTTC
CASSLGTGVVVEQYF
>few|TRBJ2-7|TRBV5-6|NA|15
TGTGCCAGCAGTTATCGCCGGGGAGGCTCCTACGAGCAGTACTTC
CASSYRRGGSYEQYF
>NA|TRBJ2-1|TRBV5-1|NA|15
TGCGCCAGCAGCTTAACAGGGAGCTCCTACAATGAGCAGTTCTTC
CASSLTGSSYNEQFF
>few|TRBJ2-7|TRBV6-5|NA|12
TGTGCCAGCAGTGAACAGTTCTACGAGCAGTACTTC
CASSEQFYEQYF
>NA|TRBJ2-1|TRBV7-3|TRBD2|16
TGTGCCAGCAGTCTCTCGGGGGGACTAGCAGGCGGTGAGCAGTTCTTC
CASSLSGGLAGGEQFF
>NA|TRBJ2-3|TRBV19|NA|15
TGTGCTAGCGGCAAGTCCCCCCCAAACACAGATACGCAGTATTTT
CASGKSPPNTDTQYF
>few|TRBJ1-1|TRBV10-2|TRBD1|14
TGCGCCAGCAGGATGGGACAGGTGAACACTGAAGCTTTCTTT
CASRMGQVNTEAFF
>NA|TRBJ2-5|TRBV5-5|TRBD2|15
TGTGCCAGCAGCGAGAGCGGGAGGGGGGAGGTGGGCCAGTACTTC
CASSESGRGEVGQYF
>few|TRBJ2-7|TRBV19|NA|13
TGTGCCAGTAGTCCGGGACTCCAGGTAGAGCAGTACTTC
CASSPGLQVEQYF
>NA|TRBJ2-7|TRBV5-6|TRBD1|13
TGTGCCAGCAGCTTGAGGGGGCTCTACGAGCAGTACTTC
CASSLRGLYEQYF
>NA|TRBJ2-5|TRBV5-1|NA|14
TGCGCCAGCAGCCCGGGGGAAGGGGAAGAGACCCAGTACTTC
CASSPGEGEETQYF
>NA|TRBJ2-7|TRBV11-3|TRBD2|16
TGTGCCAGCAGCTATAGAGTAGCGGGAGGGCTCTACGAGCAGTACTTC
CASSYRVAGGLYEQYF
>few|TRBJ2-3|TRBV5-1|NA|13
TGCGCCAGCAGCTTAGGGGCAACAGATACGCAGTATTTT
CASSLGATDTQYF
>few|TRBJ2-1|TRBV29-1|NA|11
TGCAGCGTTGGACAGTACAATGAGCAGTTCTTC
CSVGQYNEQFF
>NA|TRBJ2-7|TRBV18|NA|17
TGTGCCAGCTCACGTACCATCCTTAGCGGAGGCTCCTACGAGCAGTACTTC
CASSRTILSGGSYEQYF
>few|TRBJ1-3|TRBV2|TRBD1|13
TGTGCCAGCAGAGGGCCAGGGGGAAGCACCATATATTTT
CASRGPGGSTIYF
>NA|TRBJ2-5|TRBV28|NA|14
TGTGCCAGCAGTTTCCGAGTCGGGCAAGAGACCCAGTACTTC
CASSFRVGQETQYF
>NA|TRBJ1-1|TRBV11-1|TRBD1|14
TGTGCCAGCAGCTTCGACAGGGTCAACACTGAAGCTTTCTTT
CASSFDRVNTEAFF
>NA|TRBJ1-2|TRBV30|NA|15
TGTGCCTGGAGTGTTTGGACAGTAGTAAACTATGGCTACACCTTC
CAWSVWTVVNYGYTF
>NA|TRBJ1-5|TRBV27|NA|13
TGTGCCAGCAGTTTCGGCAGGGTTCAGCCCCAGCATTTT
CASSFGRVQPQHF
>NA|TRBJ2-1|TRBV5-8|TRBD1|14
TGTGCCAGCAGCTTTCGGGCCGGACAGGGCGCGGGCTTCTTC
CASSFRAGQGAGFF
>NA|TRBJ2-7|TRBV6-6|NA|15
TGTGCCAGCAGTTACCCTTGGACAGTGGCAAGCGAGCAGTACTTC
CASSYPWTVASEQYF
>NA|TRBJ2-2|TRBV6-6|TRBD2|15
TGTGCCAGCAAAGCGGGGTTCGCGAACACCGGGGAGCTGTTTTTT
CASKAGFANTGELFF
>NA|TRBJ2-1|TRBV6-5|TRBD2|15
TGTGCCAGCAGTTGGACTAGCGGGAGGGCTATACGGCAGTTCTTC
CASSWTSGRAIRQFF
>NA|TRBJ2-3|TRBV27|TRBD2|17
TGTGCCAGCAGTAGAGGTGCGTCTAGCGGGCACACAGATACGCAGTATTTT
CASSRGASSGHTDTQYF
>NA|TRBJ2-1|TRBV7-3|NA|13
TGTGCCAGCAGCTCCCAAGCGAGTGGTGAGCAGTTCTTC
CASSSQASGEQFF
>NA|TRBJ2-5|TRBV9|NA|14
TGTGCCAGCAGCGTAGCGACAGGCCCCGAGACCCAGTACTTC
CASSVATGPETQYF
>NA|TRBJ2-1|TRBV6-1|NA|15
TGTGCCAGCAGTCGACTATTAGTCTCATACAATGAGCAGTTCTTC
CASSRLLVSYNEQFF
>NA|TRBJ2-3|TRBV4-1|TRBD1|16
TGCGCCAGCACCCAACGGACAGGGTCAGCATCAGATACGCAGTATTTT
CASTQRTGSASDTQYF
>NA|TRBJ1-5|TRBV2|TRBD1|13
TGTGCCACTACAGGGGTTAGGTATCAGCCCCAGCATTTT
CATTGVRYQPQHF
>NA|TRBJ2-2|TRBV2|NA|15
TGTGCCAGCAGTGGGCGACAGTTAGGCGCCGGGGAGCTGTTTTTT
CASSGRQLGAGELFF
>NA|TRBJ2-2|TRBV10-3|NA|14
TGTGCCATCAGGAATTCAGGGCAAACCGGGGAGCTGTTTTTT
CAIRNSGQTGELFF
>NA|TRBJ2-3|TRBV5-8|NA|14
TGTGCCAGGGCTCGGGGTGGAGGCACAGATACGCAGTATTTT
CARARGGGTDTQYF
>NA|TRBJ2-1|TRBV7-2|TRBD2|18
TGTGCCAGCAGCTTAGGTCCGGGGACTAGCGGGAGGCACAATGAGCAGTTCTTC
CASSLGPGTSGRHNEQFF
>NA|TRBJ2-7|TRBV10-3|TRBD1|13
TGTGCCATCAGTGAACAGGGGGCCTACGAGCAGTACTTC
CAISEQGAYEQYF
>NA|TRBJ2-7|TRBV6-1|NA|15
TGTGCCAGCAGTGTCATGCACAGCCTCCCCTACGAGCAGTACTTC
CASSVMHSLPYEQYF